The T cell receptor (beta chain) described here comes from a study of cytomegalovirus exposure and HLA in healthy donors. The PCR used 60 Vbeta and 13 Jbeta primers. TCRdb's copy holds only in-frame clones and misses some; the assay was immunoSEQ multiplex PCR. The table lists approximately 120,000 clones, approximately 85% of them singletons. Input material: PBMCs. The TCR was taken from a woman aged 25 to 39 in good health and CMV-seropositive.

The CDR3 DNA follows: TGTGCCAGCAGTGAAGAAGGGACAGGGGCAGAGAATAATTCACCCCTCCACTTT. Residues: CASSEEGTGAENNSPLHF. J is TRBJ1-6 and V is TRBV6-1; TRBD1 matches at 10 bases. V shed 1 base and J 5 bases; nucleotides not matched to a gene: 8. Per germline, CDR1 MNHNS and CDR2 SASEGT. The CDR3 is 18 amino acids.